The rows below give T cell receptor beta chains drawn from one sample of a study of T-cell reconstitution after alpha-beta-depleted transplantation in children. TCRdb processed the PCR reads anew with MiXCR; each CDR3 protein has one entry. The sample contains over 550,000 distinct CDR3 sequences, more than 9% of which appear only once. The material sequenced was PBMCs from the stem cell graft donor, taken from the stem cell graft. The receptors derive from a human donor who donated a stem cell graft to a child with acute myeloid leukemia. Each CDR3 is given with its conserved first and last residue. Each record gives: clone size, V gene, J gene, CDR3 protein. Clone sizes are given selectively: once, few, many, or a class where the clone is expanded.

size: few
V: TRBV9
J: TRBJ2-5
CDR3: CASSVSQVETQYF

size: NA
V: TRBV28
J: TRBJ1-2
CDR3: CASTSPRGDGYTF

size: many
V: TRBV7-2
J: TRBJ2-1
CDR3: CASSPGIGYNEQFF

size: many
V: TRBV20-1
J: TRBJ2-7
CDR3: CSALPVSGAYEQYF

size: many
V: TRBV6-5
J: TRBJ2-4
CDR3: CASSSGLAKNIQYF

size: few
V: TRBV20-1
J: TRBJ2-3
CDR3: CSARALAAGGQGATSTDTQYF

size: NA
V: TRBV12-3/TRBV12-4
J: TRBJ2-1
CDR3: CAEGSGYNEQFF

size: many
V: TRBV12-3/TRBV12-4
J: TRBJ2-5
CDR3: CASRSGVRETQYF

size: NA
V: TRBV24-1
J: TRBJ2-5
CDR3: CATSDFAGGAETQYF

size: few
V: TRBV20-1
J: TRBJ2-3
CDR3: CSASRPYGADTQYF

size: NA
V: TRBV28
J: TRBJ2-3
CDR3: CASSRGDRSTDTQYF

size: few
V: TRBV10-3
J: TRBJ2-3
CDR3: CAISESLASDTQYF

size: few
V: TRBV7-2
J: TRBJ2-3
CDR3: CASSLASGSGTDTQYF

size: NA
V: TRBV6-2/TRBV6-3
J: TRBJ2-1
CDR3: CASSYEPGDPYNEQFF

size: NA
V: TRBV4-3
J: TRBJ2-3
CDR3: CASSQEVYAGDTQYF

size: NA
V: TRBV4-3
J: TRBJ1-4
CDR3: CASSQDLGWDEKLFF

size: few
V: TRBV4-3
J: TRBJ1-3
CDR3: CASSQGSASSGNTIYF

size: NA
V: TRBV28
J: TRBJ2-5
CDR3: CASSFVAQTQYF

size: few
V: TRBV7-2
J: TRBJ1-6
CDR3: CASSLGGRGSYNSPLHF

size: many
V: TRBV15
J: TRBJ2-3
CDR3: CATSRASREDRADTQYF

size: many
V: TRBV5-5
J: TRBJ2-2
CDR3: CASFRTSGNTGELFF

size: few
V: TRBV9
J: TRBJ1-5
CDR3: CASSVESNCYVEPQHF

size: many
V: TRBV9
J: TRBJ2-1
CDR3: CASSVEQKVYNEQFF

size: many
V: TRBV5-6
J: TRBJ2-3
CDR3: CASSLGKLGYTQYF

size: few
V: TRBV12-3/TRBV12-4
J: TRBJ1-1
CDR3: CASGTSGANTEAFF

size: NA
V: TRBV7-2
J: TRBJ2-2
CDR3: CASSLVGAAAYTGELFF

size: few
V: TRBV30
J: TRBJ1-5
CDR3: CAWTLGGRDQPQHF

size: NA
V: TRBV11-2
J: TRBJ2-7
CDR3: CASSLAGMGDYEQYF